This T cell receptor beta chain was recovered during a study of T cells in Graves' hyperthyroidism and ophthalmopathy. Template material for amplifying TCR beta CDR3 regions consisted of RNA transcripts. TCR CDR3 regions were first amplified by RT-PCR with HTBI primers. TCRdb independently ran MiXCR on the multiplex PCR reads; one entry per CDR3 protein. In the table there are 250,000 to 400,000 distinct CDR3 sequences, around 15% of which are singletons. CDR3 length: 20 amino acids. CDR1 is SGHAT and CDR2 is FQNNGV in the germline V gene. Germline trimming cut 1 base from V and 6 bases from J; bases unmatched to any gene: 22. This clonotype was seen many times. Patients affected by ophthalmopathy presented a Clinical Activity Score of at least 3, a NOSPECS grade of at least 4, and disease duration below 3 months. Exclusion followed for patients with uncontrolled infection, other autoimmune disease, pregnancy or lactation. Diagnostic decisions used clinical symptoms, serum thyroxine and TRAb, thyroid ultrasound and orbital computed tomography.

Sequences were obtained from blood. The genes are TRBV11-2 and TRBJ2-3, with TRBD2 matching over 7 bases. The TCR was taken from a woman aged 40 to 50 with Graves' ophthalmopathy. The CDR3 DNA reads TGTGCCAGCAGCTTAGTGTCAACTCTAGCGGCCCCACGGACGGGGGATACGCAGTATTTT. Translation: CASSLVSTLAAPRTGDTQYF.